These 19 T cell receptor beta chains came from one sample sequenced in a study of cytomegalovirus exposure and HLA in healthy donors (dated by TCRdb to the late 2010s). Library construction relied on the immunoSEQ multiplex PCR assay. A mixture of 60 forward primers for TCR Vbeta segments and 13 reverse primers for TCR Jbeta segments was used in the multiplex PCR. TCRdb obtained this table from immuneACCESS and retained in-frame rearrangements with V and J assigned. These tables miss some clones; where compared with another copy, unresolved V genes account for less than half of the shortfall, and the remainder is unexplained. The sample table shows 100,000 to 150,000 clones, and 78% are seen once. The ten largest clonotypes hold approximately 1.4% of the sample. Sequences were obtained from PBMCs. The receptors stem from a female donor in good health and CMV-seronegative.

This clone was recorded a few times. The gene calls are TRBV11-1 and TRBJ2-1; D gene ambiguous. CDR3 size: 14 residues. In germline, CDR1 is SGHAT, CDR2 FQDESV (reference sequence). V was pared by 2 bases and J by 0 bases, with 5 bases between. CDR3: CASSLRSSYNEQFF. Written as DNA, the CDR3 is TGTGCCAGCAGCTTAAGGAGCTCCTACAATGAGCAGTTCTTC. Full variable domain (remainder filled in from reference TRBV11-1 and TRBJ2-1): EAEVAQSPRYKITEKSQAVAFWCDPISGHATLYWYRQILGQGPELLVQFQDESVVDDSQLPKDRFSAERLKGVDSTLKIQPAELGDSAMYLCASSLRSSYNEQFFGPGTRLTVL.

The rearrangement joins TRBV28 to TRBJ2-1; D remains unclear. V was clipped by 8 bases and J by 4 bases, with 27 bases between them. Germline values: CDR1 MDHEN, CDR2 SYDVKM. The CDR3 covers 18 residues. CDR3 sequence: CASPIPRRSPTRYNEQFF. The CDR3 DNA reads as TGTGCCAGCCCGATCCCCCGGAGATCCCCAACCCGTTACAATGAGCAGTTCTTC.

The rearrangement links TRBV9 to TRBJ2-5; maybe TRBD2 (6 bases). CDR3 length equals 17 residues. Germline-derived CDR1 and CDR2 are SGDLS and YYNGEE. Between the trimmed V and J ends, which lost 3 bases and 4 bases, there was a span of 22 bases. CDR3 in amino acids: CASSDRSGLGSRETQYF. Written as DNA, the CDR3 is TGTGCCAGCAGCGACCGTAGCGGATTGGGTTCACGAGAGACCCAGTACTTC. The full variable domain, its missing parts supplied by reference TRBV9 and TRBJ2-5, is DSGVTQTPKHLITATGQRVTLRCSPRSGDLSVYWYQQSLDQGLQFLIQYYNGEERAKGNILERFSAQQFPDLHSELNLSSLELGDSALYFCASSDRSGLGSRETQYFGPGTRLLVL.

The J gene is TRBJ2-1, the V gene TRBV7-9, with TRBD2 matching over 8 bases. From germline, CDR1 is SEHNR and CDR2 FQNEAQ (reference sequence). Trimming took 6 bases from V and 8 from J; bases not matched to a gene: 6. This CDR3 is built from 13 residues. CDR3 protein: CASRQRERHEQFF. The DNA for the CDR3 is TGTGCCAGCAGGCAGCGGGAGAGACATGAGCAGTTCTTC.

The rearrangement joins TRBV28 to TRBJ2-7, with 7 positions matching TRBD1. CDR3 length: 15 amino acids. V trimming: 4 bases; J trimming: 5 bases; junction bases outside the gene matches: 11. CDR1 and CDR2 from the germline V gene are MDHEN and SYDVKM. CDR3 nucleotides: TGTGCCAGCAGTTATGACAGGGTAAGGATGCACGAGCAGTACTTC. This encodes CASSYDRVRMHEQYF.

V gene TRBV7-3 combines with J gene TRBJ2-3; TRBD2 agrees at 8 bases. Germline V gene data show CDR1 as SGHTA and CDR2 as FQGTGA. The CDR3 spans 15 residues. Trimming at V came to 1 base and at J to 6 bases, leaving 6 bases not matched to a gene. CDR3 in amino acids: CASSLNAGGMDTQYF. The CDR3 region has the DNA TGTGCCAGCAGCTTAAATGCGGGAGGTATGGATACGCAGTATTTT. Full variable domain (missing parts from reference TRBV7-3 and TRBJ2-3): GAGVSQTPSNKVTEKGKYVELRCDPISGHTALYWYRQSLGQGPEFLIYFQGTGAADDSGLPNDRFFAVRPEGSVSTLKIQRTERGDSAVYLCASSLNAGGMDTQYFGPGTRLTVL.

The genes are TRBV15 and TRBJ2-7; maybe TRBD2 (5 bases). V was trimmed by 0 bases and J by 5 bases, leaving 14 bases between them. CDR1 is LNHNV and CDR2 is YYDKDF in the germline V gene (reference sequence). This CDR3 spans 15 amino acids. The chain's CDR3 is CATSRDRTGENEQYF. The DNA of the CDR3 is TGTGCCACCAGCAGAGACAGGACTGGGGAGAACGAGCAGTACTTC.

This clone has only a few counts. The CDR3 DNA reads as TGCGCCAGCAGCCAAGAACTAGCGGGAGGGCCCTCGGGCGAGCAGTACTTC. This encodes CASSQELAGGPSGEQYF. This sequence joins TRBV4-3 and TRBJ2-5; 13 bases are shared with TRBD2. The J call may be mistaken, given a closer DNA end match to TRBJ2-7. The CDR3 consists of 17 residues. Germline CDR1 reads LGHNA; CDR2 reads YSLEER.

This chain connects TRBV19 to TRBJ2-7; 10 nucleotides agree with TRBD2. V gave up 1 base and J gave up 2 bases; unmatched junction bases: 5. This CDR3 is 16 amino acids long. Germline lookup yields CDR1 LNHDA and CDR2 SQIVND (reference sequence). CDR3 in DNA: TGTGCCAGTAGTATAGCGGGACTAGCGCGGCCCTACGAGCAGTACTTC. Its protein product is CASSIAGLARPYEQYF.

The rearrangement uses TRBV4-3 and TRBJ1-2; the D is unclear. This CDR3 contains 15 residues. Germline V gene lookup returns CDR1 LGHNA and CDR2 YSLEER. V lost 1 base to trimming and J lost 3 bases, with 12 bases between them. CDR3 protein: CASSQVRDGDYGYTF. The CDR3 DNA sequence: TGCGCCAGCAGCCAAGTTCGGGATGGGGACTATGGCTACACCTTC.

V and J are TRBV27 and TRBJ1-2; tentatively, D is TRBD1 (6 bases). CDR3 length: 15 residues. The germline CDR1 and CDR2 sequences are MNHEY and SMNVEV (reference sequence). V was cut by 5 bases and J by 1 base, with 14 bases left in between. CDR3 sequence (DNA): TGTGCCAGCAGTCCCGAGCAGGGGAATAACTATGGCTACACCTTC. It codes for CASSPEQGNNYGYTF.

The V and J genes are TRBV19 and TRBJ2-2, with D uncertain. The CDR3 has 12 amino acids. With 8 bases removed from V and 5 bases from J, the gap between germline ends came to 9 bases. Germline V gene data show CDR1 as LNHDA and CDR2 as SQIVND (reference sequence). The CDR3 sequence: CASLAWTGELFF. DNA for the CDR3: TGTGCCAGTTTAGCTTGGACCGGGGAGCTGTTTTTT.

This chain connects TRBV5-1 to TRBJ1-1, with 7 nucleotides matching TRBD1. CDR1 is SGHRS and CDR2 is YFSETQ in the germline V gene. The CDR3 runs to 16 residues. J lost 6 bases, V lost 2 bases, and 13 bases had no gene match. The CDR3 DNA is TGCGCCAGCAGCTTAGACAGGGCTGGCTCTTTCTCTGAAGCTTTCTTT. This sequence encodes CASSLDRAGSFSEAFF.

The chain has TRBV13 and TRBJ1-4; 7 bases line up with TRBD1. With V trimmed by 4 bases and J by 8 bases, 10 bases remained unmatched. The CDR3 is 15 residues long. CDR1 is PRHDT, CDR2 FYEKMQ, per germline (reference sequence). CDR3 in DNA: TGTGCCAGCAGCTCCGGGACAGCCTTCGCGGAAAAACTGTTTTTT. Protein product: CASSSGTAFAEKLFF.

As DNA, the CDR3 is TGTGCCAGCAGGGCAGTCAACTATGGCTACACCTTC. Protein sequence: CASRAVNYGYTF. The chain combines TRBV6-6 with TRBJ1-2; unclear D gene. CDR3 length equals 12 residues. V was trimmed by 6 bases and J by 2 bases, leaving 7 bases between them. Germline V gives CDR1 MNHNY, CDR2 SVGAGI (reference sequence).

This clone was picked up a small number of times. The J gene is TRBJ2-7, the V gene TRBV6-5; 8 nucleotides agree with TRBD1. Trimming cost V 2 bases and J 2 bases; bases outside gene matches: 2. Looked up from germline, CDR1 is MNHEY and CDR2 is SVGAGI. The CDR3 totals 14 residues. CDR3: CASSYGRGPYEQYF. CDR3 nucleotide sequence: TGTGCCAGCAGTTACGGCAGGGGGCCCTACGAGCAGTACTTC.

This rearrangement joins TRBV28 to TRBJ1-2, with 9 bases matching TRBD1. Looked up from germline, CDR1 is MDHEN and CDR2 is SYDVKM. V was clipped by 2 bases and J by 8 bases; unmatched bases: 9. There are 15 residues in the CDR3. CDR3 amino acids: CASSLVDRGLKGYTF. In DNA, the CDR3 is TGTGCCAGCAGTTTAGTGGACAGGGGTTTAAAGGGCTACACCTTC.

The CDR3 DNA follows: TGTGCCAGCAGTTTAGTGCAGGGTCCTTGGAATGAAGCTTTCTTT. This encodes CASSLVQGPWNEAFF. The genes are TRBV28 and TRBJ1-1, with D perhaps matching TRBD1 (5 bases). V dropped 2 bases and J dropped 7 bases, with 17 bases sitting between them. This CDR3 contains 15 residues. CDR1 MDHEN and CDR2 SYDVKM come from the germline V gene.

This chain connects TRBV5-4 to TRBJ2-5, with a tentative D call TRBD2 (6 bases). The V end lost 0 bases, the J end lost 4 bases, and 10 bases lay between the germline ends. The CDR3 is 14 residues long. In germline, CDR1 is SGHNT, CDR2 YYREEE (reference sequence). For the CDR3, the DNA is TGTGCCAGCAGCTTGGCGGGAGTCGGAGAGACCCAGTACTTC. Protein: CASSLAGVGETQYF.